The 30 T cell receptor beta chains given below trace back to one sample, sequenced in a study of OX40 agonist ivuxolimab in advanced cancers. Sequenced by immunoSEQ multiplex PCR; TCRdb stores in-frame clones only, minus some. The sample shows around 65,000 clones, roughly nine tenths of them seen only once. The starting material was CD4+ or CD8+ T cells sorted from blood, obtained in a trial of the OX40 agonist ivuxolimab. All receptors come from an adult with an advanced solid tumor such as melanoma, head and neck, liver or kidney cancer.

The chain recombines TRBV19 with TRBJ2-3; D is perhaps TRBD2 (5 bases). Between the trimmed V and J ends, which lost 4 bases and 3 bases, there was a span of 8 bases. This CDR3 comprises 13 residues. Germline-derived CDR1 and CDR2 are LNHDA and SQIVND (reference sequence). The CDR3 loop reads CASSRGVTDTQYF. DNA of the CDR3: TGTGCCAGTAGTAGGGGAGTTACAGATACGCAGTATTTT.

DNA of the CDR3: TGTGCCAGCAGTTTCGCGACACCGCCTTATGGCTACACCTTC. This sequence encodes CASSFATPPYGYTF. The chain couples TRBV28 to TRBJ1-2; D not resolved. The CDR3 spans 14 residues. The V end was cut by 3 bases, the J end by 5 bases, with 13 bases between. Germline assignment: CDR1 MDHEN and CDR2 SYDVKM.

This clone has only one observation. This rearrangement joins TRBV4-1 to TRBJ2-5; 8 positions agree with TRBD2. The DNA end lines up better with TRBJ2-7; the J call may be wrong. This CDR3 contains 16 residues. Germline CDR1 and CDR2: MGHRA and YSYEKL. The CDR3 DNA reads as TGCGCCAGCAGCCAAGAGCGGAGCGGGAGTGTCGGCGAGCAGTACTTC. Amino acids: CASSQERSGSVGEQYF.

This clone was observed a single time. The chain carries TRBV11-3 and TRBJ2-3; D ambiguous. The CDR3 is 14 amino acids. Between the trimmed V and J ends, which lost 5 bases and 3 bases, there was a span of 12 bases. CDR1 and CDR2 from the germline V gene are SGHNT and YENEEA. CDR3 sequence reads: CASSPQGRTDTQYF. CDR3 bases: TGTGCCAGCAGCCCCCAAGGACGGACAGATACGCAGTATTTT.

The chain couples TRBV15 to TRBJ2-3; tentative D call: TRBD2 (7 bases). With 3 bases removed from V and 1 base from J, the gap between germline ends came to 17 bases. The germline V gene has CDR1 LNHNV and CDR2 YYDKDF (reference sequence). The length of the CDR3 is 17 residues. The CDR3 region has the DNA TGTGCCACCAGCAGGGATTTTAGGGAGGGGGGCACAGATACGCAGTATTTT. Its translation is CATSRDFREGGTDTQYF.

A single count supports this clone. J is TRBJ2-5 and V is TRBV7-9, with 9 bases fitting TRBD2. The CDR3 is 15 residues long. The J segment lost 2 bases and the V segment lost 5 bases, leaving 6 bases of the junction unmatched. Germline-derived CDR1 and CDR2 are SEHNR and FQNEAQ (reference sequence). CDR3 nucleotide sequence: TGTGCCAGCAGCAGACTAGCGGAACTTCAAGAGACCCAGTACTTC. Protein: CASSRLAELQETQYF. The full variable domain, rest sourced from reference TRBV7-9 and TRBJ2-5, is DTGVSQNPRHKITKRGQNVTFRCDPISEHNRLYWYRQTLGQGPEFLTYFQNEAQLEKSRLLSDRFSAERPKGSFSTLEIQRTEQGDSAMYLCASSRLAELQETQYFGPGTRLLVL.

This chain's CDR3 is CASSRPGTSGYWTSYNEQFF. The CDR3 coding sequence is TGTGCCAGCAGCCGACCCGGGACTAGCGGGTATTGGACCTCCTACAATGAGCAGTTCTTC. The V call is TRBV14, the J call TRBJ2-1; 12 bases line up with TRBD2. J gave up 0 bases and V 4 bases, and 13 bases lay outside the gene matches. This CDR3 is 20 amino acids long. CDR1 and CDR2 from the germline V gene are SGHDN and FVKESK.

Only one count was recorded for this clone. The chain couples TRBV19 to TRBJ1-3, with D unresolved. Looked up from germline, CDR1 is LNHDA and CDR2 is SQIVND (reference sequence). CDR3 length: 16 amino acids. Deletions cut 5 bases from V and 0 bases from J, with 14 bases between. The CDR3 sequence: CASSLIQPNSGNTIYF. DNA for the CDR3: TGTGCCAGTAGTCTTATCCAGCCGAACTCTGGAAACACCATATATTTT.

The J gene is TRBJ2-5, the V gene TRBV5-6; D is undetermined. Germline CDR1 SGHDT, CDR2 YYEEEE. V shed 1 base and J shed 5 bases, with 12 bases lying between them. The CDR3 runs 14 residues. DNA for the CDR3: TGTGCCAGCAGCTTGTACTCCGTGCGGGAGACCCAGTACTTC. Translation: CASSLYSVRETQYF.

This chain joins TRBV6-5 and TRBJ2-7, with 7 bases matching TRBD1. Germline CDR1 MNHEY, CDR2 SVGAGI. V dropped 0 bases and J dropped 1; count of bases not matched to a gene: 3. CDR3 length: 15 amino acids. The CDR3 region has the DNA TGTGCCAGCAGTTACTCTCTACAGGGGTCCTACGAGCAGTACTTC. This sequence encodes CASSYSLQGSYEQYF.

The V and J genes are TRBV19 and TRBJ1-1; D remains ambiguous. Germline V CDR1 and CDR2: LNHDA, SQIVND (reference sequence). V dropped 0 bases and J dropped 11 bases, with 16 bases sitting between them. This CDR3 contains 14 residues. The CDR3 DNA reads as TGTGCCAGTAGTATAGACGCGAACCAGGCGGGGGCTTTCTTT. Residues: CASSIDANQAGAFF.

In this sample, this clone turned up a few times. The chain employs TRBV11-1 and TRBJ2-1; 8 bases are shared with TRBD2. The V segment lost 5 bases and the J segment 5 bases; nucleotides outside the gene matches: 14. Germline CDR1 and CDR2: SGHAT and FQDESV (reference sequence). The CDR3 totals 17 residues. The DNA for the CDR3 is TGTGCCAGCAGCCTAAGAGCGGGAGCCACAACCAACAATGAGCAGTTCTTC. This codes for CASSLRAGATTNNEQFF.

V is TRBV5-1 and J is TRBJ2-1; TRBD2 matches at 13 bases. The junction had 6 bases not matched to a gene; V was cut back by 4 bases and J by 2 bases. The germline CDR1 and CDR2 sequences are SGHRS and YFSETQ. CDR3 length: 17 amino acids. The CDR3 DNA follows: TGCGCCAGCAGCCCGGGACTAGCGGGAAGGGCCTACAATGAGCAGTTCTTC. Protein sequence: CASSPGLAGRAYNEQFF.

V and J are TRBV15 and TRBJ1-4, with D tentatively TRBD1 (5 bases). The CDR3 totals 15 residues. In germline, CDR1 is LNHNV, CDR2 YYDKDF (reference sequence). V lost 1 base, J lost 3 bases, and 9 bases lay in between. CDR3 DNA: TGTGCCACCAGCAGAGCAGGGACGGCTAATGAAAAACTGTTTTTT. Its translation is CATSRAGTANEKLFF.

The chain recombines TRBV11-3 with TRBJ1-1; D unclear. The CDR3 loop spans 13 amino acids. The V and J ends lost 1 base and 4 bases respectively, with 7 bases between them. Germline-derived CDR1 and CDR2 are SGHNT and YENEEA. The CDR3 spells CASSLGGVTEAFF. In nucleotides, the CDR3 is TGTGCCAGCAGCTTAGGCGGGGTCACTGAAGCTTTCTTT.

This clone was seen just once. This sequence joins TRBV7-3 and TRBJ1-2, with a tentative D call TRBD1 (6 bases). Trimming removed 1 base from V and 6 bases from J, with 9 bases in between. Germline-derived CDR1 and CDR2 are SGHTA and FQGTGA. The CDR3 loop spans 13 amino acids. The CDR3 loop is CASSLSGGNGYTF. CDR3 sequence (DNA): TGTGCCAGCAGCTTAAGTGGGGGCAATGGCTACACCTTC.

The J gene is TRBJ1-3, the V gene TRBV11-2, with 8 bases fitting TRBD1. Germline V gene sequence: CDR1 SGHAT, CDR2 FQNNGV. This CDR3 has 17 amino acids. V gave up 5 bases and J gave up 3 bases; unmatched junction bases: 12. CDR3 bases: TGTGCCAGCAGCGTAGGAGGGGGACAGGTTTATGGAAACACCATATATTTT. This encodes CASSVGGGQVYGNTIYF.

The V gene is TRBV4-1, the J gene TRBJ2-2; D remains ambiguous. V shed 1 base and J shed 1 base, with 7 bases lying between them. The CDR3 totals 15 residues. The germline V gene encodes CDR1 MGHRA and CDR2 YSYEKL. The chain's CDR3 is CASSQARRNTGELFF. CDR3 nucleotide sequence: TGCGCCAGCAGCCAAGCACGGCGGAACACCGGGGAGCTGTTTTTT.

The genes are TRBV5-1 and TRBJ2-2, with 7 bases identical to TRBD1. V trimming: 3 bases; J trimming: 7 bases; junction bases outside the gene matches: 3. The germline V gene encodes CDR1 SGHRS and CDR2 YFSETQ. There are 13 residues in the CDR3. CDR3 region: CASSSQGRGELFF. The CDR3 DNA follows: TGCGCCAGCAGCTCACAGGGGCGCGGGGAGCTGTTTTTT.

The rearrangement links TRBV28 to TRBJ1-2; tentative D call: TRBD1 (6 bases). Germline V gene data show CDR1 as MDHEN and CDR2 as SYDVKM. The V and J ends lost 6 bases and 7 bases respectively, with 18 bases between them. This CDR3 has 14 residues. The CDR3 sequence is CASSRGQNRFGYTF. The CDR3 coding sequence is TGTGCCAGCAGCCGTGGACAGAATAGGTTTGGCTACACCTTC.

This rearrangement joins TRBV9 to TRBJ1-2, with D possibly TRBD1 on 5 matching bases. CDR1 and CDR2 from the germline V gene are SGDLS and YYNGEE. Trimming pared 0 bases from V and 4 bases from J, leaving 16 bases between. The CDR3 is 16 residues long. The CDR3, as DNA: TGTGCCAGCAGCGTAGCCCCGGACACCACTTTCTATGGCTACACCTTC. The encoded protein is CASSVAPDTTFYGYTF.

As regards this clone: One junction end disagrees with the germline gene, perhaps due to a read error. V and J are TRBV6-1 and TRBJ2-3, with 10 nucleotides matching TRBD2. This CDR3 region has 16 residues. Germline V gene lookup returns CDR1 MNHNS and CDR2 SASEGT. CDR3 coding DNA: TGTGCCAGCAGTGAAGTGCCTAGCGGGAGTTCAGATATGCAGTATTTT. Its protein product is CASSEVPSGSSDMQYF.

The chain links TRBV11-1 to TRBJ2-1; no firm D call. The CDR3 runs to 17 residues. Germline V gene sequence: CDR1 SGHAT, CDR2 FQDESV (reference sequence). The V gene lost 1 base and the J gene lost 9 bases, with 22 bases spanning the gap. The CDR3 DNA reads as TGTGCCAGCAGCTTAGGGCTACGGCGGAGCCCTAGTTTTGAGCAGTTCTTC. Protein sequence: CASSLGLRRSPSFEQFF.

CDR3 protein: CASSLGRSGAEAFF. In nucleotides, the CDR3 is TGCGCCAGCAGCTTGGGGAGGTCCGGAGCTGAAGCTTTCTTT. The J gene is TRBJ1-1, the V gene TRBV5-1; D unclear. Per the germline V gene, CDR1 is SGHRS and CDR2 is YFSETQ. CDR3 length: 14 residues. Trimming stripped 0 bases from V and 6 bases from J, with 12 bases between.

This chain connects TRBV6-1 to TRBJ1-5, with D hard to call. V lost 6 bases to trimming and J lost 6 bases, with 12 bases between them. CDR3 size: 13 residues. Germline V gives CDR1 MNHNS, CDR2 SASEGT. CDR3 in amino acids: CASRSGSRQPQHF. CDR3 in DNA: TGTGCCAGCAGATCAGGTAGTCGTCAGCCCCAGCATTTT.

The CDR3 nucleotides read TGTGCCAGCAGCCCAGGGGGCGGGAGGGCGGCTGAGCAGTTCTTC. Translating gives CASSPGGGRAAEQFF. The V and J genes are TRBV6-6 and TRBJ2-1; perhaps TRBD2 as D (9 bases). The CDR3 is 15 amino acids. V lost 6 bases and J 9 bases, leaving 21 bases between the germline ends. Germline loops: CDR1 MNHNY, CDR2 SVGAGI (reference sequence).

The chain couples TRBV2 to TRBJ1-2; D call uncertain. The CDR3 covers 11 residues. V was clipped by 6 bases and J by 5 bases, with 7 bases between them. The germline V gene has CDR1 SNHLY and CDR2 FYNNEI. CDR3 loop: CASSVLYGYTF. CDR3 nucleotides: TGTGCCAGCAGCGTACTTTATGGCTACACCTTC.

This clone was seen a single time. This chain uses TRBV15 with TRBJ1-4; D is undetermined. Trimming left V 0 bases short and J 4 bases short, with 15 bases between. This CDR3 comprises 17 residues. The germline V gene has CDR1 LNHNV and CDR2 YYDKDF (reference sequence). The CDR3 here is CATSRDRAPGLNEKLFF. In DNA, the CDR3 is TGTGCCACCAGCAGAGATAGGGCACCCGGACTTAATGAAAAACTGTTTTTT.

This chain connects TRBV2 to TRBJ2-2, with TRBD2 matching 7 bases. Germline lookup yields CDR1 SNHLY and CDR2 FYNNEI. The trim removed 7 bases at V and 7 bases at J, leaving 6 bases unmatched. This CDR3 region has 13 residues. The CDR3 DNA sequence: TGTGCCAGCACCGGACTAGTGGGCGGGGAGCTGTTTTTT. Its translation: CASTGLVGGELFF. Based on the CDR3 plus reference TRBV2 and TRBJ2-2, the full variable domain is EPEVTQTPSHQVTQMGQEVILRCVPISNHLYFYWYRQILGQKVEFLVSFYNNEISEKSEIFDDQFSVERPDGSNFTLKIRSTKLEDSAMYFCASTGLVGGELFFGEGSRLTVL.

The V call is TRBV4-2, the J call TRBJ2-7; D uncertain. The CDR3 contains 15 residues. V dropped 1 base and J dropped 0 bases, with 10 bases sitting between them. CDR1 LGHNA and CDR2 YNFKEQ come from the germline V gene. In DNA, the CDR3 is TGTGCCAGCAGCCAAGGGATAGGCGACTCCTACGAGCAGTACTTC. It yields the protein CASSQGIGDSYEQYF.